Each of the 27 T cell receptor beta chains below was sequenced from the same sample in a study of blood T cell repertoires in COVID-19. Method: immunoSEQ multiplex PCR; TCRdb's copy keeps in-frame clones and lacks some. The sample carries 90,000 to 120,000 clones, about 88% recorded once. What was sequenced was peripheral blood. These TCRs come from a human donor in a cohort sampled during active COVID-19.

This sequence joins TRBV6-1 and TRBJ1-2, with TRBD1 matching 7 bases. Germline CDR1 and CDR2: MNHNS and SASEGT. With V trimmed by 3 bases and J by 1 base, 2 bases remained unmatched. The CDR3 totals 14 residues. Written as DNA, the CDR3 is TGTGCCAGCAGTGACCCAGGGGGTAACTATGGCTACACCTTC. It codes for CASSDPGGNYGYTF.

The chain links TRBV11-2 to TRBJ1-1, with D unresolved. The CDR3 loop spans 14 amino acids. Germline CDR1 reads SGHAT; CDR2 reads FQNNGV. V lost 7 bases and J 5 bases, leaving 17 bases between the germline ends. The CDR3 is CASNPTGPETEAFF. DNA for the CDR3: TGTGCCAGCAACCCGACTGGTCCGGAGACTGAAGCTTTCTTT. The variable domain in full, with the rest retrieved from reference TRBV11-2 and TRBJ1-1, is EAGVAQSPRYKIIEKRQSVAFWCNPISGHATLYWYQQILGQGPKLLIQFQNNGVVDDSQLPKDRFSAERLKGVDSTLKIQPAKLEDSAVYLCASNPTGPETEAFFGQGTRLTVV.

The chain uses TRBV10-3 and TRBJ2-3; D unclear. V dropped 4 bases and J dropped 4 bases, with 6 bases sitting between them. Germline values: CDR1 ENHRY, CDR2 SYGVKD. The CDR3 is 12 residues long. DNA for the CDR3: TGTGCCATCAGTGGAAGCGCAGATACGCAGTATTTT. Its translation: CAISGSADTQYF.

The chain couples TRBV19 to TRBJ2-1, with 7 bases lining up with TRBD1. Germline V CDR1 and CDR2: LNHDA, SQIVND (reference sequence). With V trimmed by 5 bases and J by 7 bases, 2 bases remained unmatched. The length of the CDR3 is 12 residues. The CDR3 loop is CASSVTGNEQFF. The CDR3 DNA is TGTGCCAGTAGTGTGACAGGGAATGAGCAGTTCTTC.

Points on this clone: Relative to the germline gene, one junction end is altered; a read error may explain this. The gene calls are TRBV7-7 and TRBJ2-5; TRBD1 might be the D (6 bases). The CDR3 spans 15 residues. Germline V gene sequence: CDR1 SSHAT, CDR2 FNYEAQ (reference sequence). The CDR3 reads CASSPLGQTQETQYF. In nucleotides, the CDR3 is TGTGCTAGCAGCCCCTTAGGACAGACCCAAGAGACCCAGTACTTC.

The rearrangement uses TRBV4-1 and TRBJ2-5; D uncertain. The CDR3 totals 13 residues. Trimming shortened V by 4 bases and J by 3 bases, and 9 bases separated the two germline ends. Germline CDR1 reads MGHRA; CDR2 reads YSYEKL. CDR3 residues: CASSPRSEETQYF. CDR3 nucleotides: TGCGCCAGCAGCCCACGGAGCGAAGAGACCCAGTACTTC.

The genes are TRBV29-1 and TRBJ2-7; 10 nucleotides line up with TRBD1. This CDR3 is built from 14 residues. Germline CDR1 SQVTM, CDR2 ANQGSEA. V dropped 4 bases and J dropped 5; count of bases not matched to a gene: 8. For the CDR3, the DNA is TGCAGCGTTGTATCGGGACAGGGGTCCCACGAGCAGTACTTC. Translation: CSVVSGQGSHEQYF.

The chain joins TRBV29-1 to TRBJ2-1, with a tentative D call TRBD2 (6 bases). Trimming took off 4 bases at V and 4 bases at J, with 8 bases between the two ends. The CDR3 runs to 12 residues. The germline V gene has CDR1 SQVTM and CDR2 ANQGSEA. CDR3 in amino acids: CSVVREYNEQFF. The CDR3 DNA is TGCAGCGTTGTGCGGGAATACAATGAGCAGTTCTTC.

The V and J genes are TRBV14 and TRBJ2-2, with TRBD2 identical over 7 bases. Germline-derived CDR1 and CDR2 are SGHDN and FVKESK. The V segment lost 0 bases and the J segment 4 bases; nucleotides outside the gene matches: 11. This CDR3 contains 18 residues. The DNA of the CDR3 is TGTGCCAGCAGCCAAGATATATCCAGGACTAGGTTCACCGGGGAGCTGTTTTTT. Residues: CASSQDISRTRFTGELFF.

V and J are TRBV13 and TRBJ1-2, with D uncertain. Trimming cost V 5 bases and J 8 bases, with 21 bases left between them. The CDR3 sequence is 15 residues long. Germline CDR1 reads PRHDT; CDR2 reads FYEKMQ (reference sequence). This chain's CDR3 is CASSHLTAAPGGYTF. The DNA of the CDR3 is TGTGCCAGCAGCCACTTAACCGCGGCGCCGGGAGGCTACACCTTC. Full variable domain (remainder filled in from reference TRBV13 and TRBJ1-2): AAGVIQSPRHLIKEKRETATLKCYPIPRHDTVYWYQQGPGQDPQFLISFYEKMQSDKGSIPDRFSAQQFSDYHSELNMSSLELGDSALYFCASSHLTAAPGGYTFGSGTRLTVV.

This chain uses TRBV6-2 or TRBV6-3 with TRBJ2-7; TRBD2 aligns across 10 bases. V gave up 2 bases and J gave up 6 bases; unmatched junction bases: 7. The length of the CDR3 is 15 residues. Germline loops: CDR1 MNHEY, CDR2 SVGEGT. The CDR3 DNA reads TGTGCCAGCAGTTACCATGTGGGACTAGCGAGCGAGCAGTACTTC. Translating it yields CASSYHVGLASEQYF.

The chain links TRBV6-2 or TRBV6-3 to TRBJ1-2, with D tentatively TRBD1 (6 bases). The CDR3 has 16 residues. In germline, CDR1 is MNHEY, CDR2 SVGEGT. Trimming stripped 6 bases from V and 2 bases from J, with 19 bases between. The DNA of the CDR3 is TGTGCCAGCAGCCCCCTCTGGGTGGGGGCGAACTATGGCTACACCTTC. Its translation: CASSPLWVGANYGYTF.

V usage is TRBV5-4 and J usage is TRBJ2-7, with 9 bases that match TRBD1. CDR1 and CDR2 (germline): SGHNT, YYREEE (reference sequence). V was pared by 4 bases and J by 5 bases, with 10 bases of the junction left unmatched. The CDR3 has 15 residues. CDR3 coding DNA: TGTGCCAGCAGCGGCCGGGACAGGGTGTCCCACGAGCAGTACTTC. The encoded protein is CASSGRDRVSHEQYF.

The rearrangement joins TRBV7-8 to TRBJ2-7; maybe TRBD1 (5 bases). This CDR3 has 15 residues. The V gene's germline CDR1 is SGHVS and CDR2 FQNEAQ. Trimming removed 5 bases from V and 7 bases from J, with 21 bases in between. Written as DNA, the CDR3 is TGTGCCAGCAGCGTCCTACCCGGACATTATCATGAGCAGTACTTC. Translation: CASSVLPGHYHEQYF.

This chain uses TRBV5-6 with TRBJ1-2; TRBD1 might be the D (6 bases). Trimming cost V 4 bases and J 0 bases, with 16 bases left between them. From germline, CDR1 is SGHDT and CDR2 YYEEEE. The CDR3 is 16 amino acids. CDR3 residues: CASSRRGLKSNYGYTF. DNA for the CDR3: TGTGCCAGCAGCCGCAGGGGTTTAAAATCTAACTATGGCTACACCTTC.

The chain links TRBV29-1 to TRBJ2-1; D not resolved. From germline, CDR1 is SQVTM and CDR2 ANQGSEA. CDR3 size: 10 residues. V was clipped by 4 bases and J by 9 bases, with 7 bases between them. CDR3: CSVGAFEQFF. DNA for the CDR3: TGCAGCGTTGGCGCGTTTGAGCAGTTCTTC.

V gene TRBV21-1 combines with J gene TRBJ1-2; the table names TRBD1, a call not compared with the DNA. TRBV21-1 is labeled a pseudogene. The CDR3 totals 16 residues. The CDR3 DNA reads TGTGCCAGCAGCAAAGCGATCCCAGGGGGGTTCTATGGCTACACCTTC. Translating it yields CASSKAIPGGFYGYTF.

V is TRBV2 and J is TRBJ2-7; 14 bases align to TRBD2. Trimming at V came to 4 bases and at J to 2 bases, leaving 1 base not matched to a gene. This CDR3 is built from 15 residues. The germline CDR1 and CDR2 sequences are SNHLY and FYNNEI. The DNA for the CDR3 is TGTGCCAGCAGTGGACTAGCGGGGGGGACCTACGAGCAGTACTTC. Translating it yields CASSGLAGGTYEQYF.

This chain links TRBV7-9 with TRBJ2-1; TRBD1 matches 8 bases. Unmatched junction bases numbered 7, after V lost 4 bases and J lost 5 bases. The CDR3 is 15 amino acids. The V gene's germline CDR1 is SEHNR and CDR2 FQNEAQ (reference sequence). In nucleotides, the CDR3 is TGTGCCAGCAGCTGGCCCGGGACAGGCCACAATGAGCAGTTCTTC. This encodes CASSWPGTGHNEQFF.

For the CDR3, the DNA is TGTGCCAGCTGGGGGCGAACTGAAGCTTTCTTT. It translates to CASWGRTEAFF. This chain connects TRBV28 to TRBJ1-1, with a weak D call TRBD1 (6 bases). Germline CDR1 MDHEN, CDR2 SYDVKM. Trimming left V 8 bases short and J 5 bases short, with 9 bases between. The CDR3 runs to 11 residues.

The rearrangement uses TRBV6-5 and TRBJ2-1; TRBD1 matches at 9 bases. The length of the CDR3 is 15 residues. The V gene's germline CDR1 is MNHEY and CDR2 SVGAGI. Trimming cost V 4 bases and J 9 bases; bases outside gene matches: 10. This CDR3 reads CASSSRTGGMAEQFF. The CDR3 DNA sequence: TGTGCCAGCAGTTCAAGAACAGGGGGCATGGCTGAGCAGTTCTTC.

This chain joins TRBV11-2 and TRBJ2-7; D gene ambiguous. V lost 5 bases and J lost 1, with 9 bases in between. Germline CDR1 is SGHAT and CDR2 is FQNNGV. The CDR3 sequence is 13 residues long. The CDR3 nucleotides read TGTGCCAGCAGCGCATCACAGTCCTACGAGCAGTACTTC. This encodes CASSASQSYEQYF.

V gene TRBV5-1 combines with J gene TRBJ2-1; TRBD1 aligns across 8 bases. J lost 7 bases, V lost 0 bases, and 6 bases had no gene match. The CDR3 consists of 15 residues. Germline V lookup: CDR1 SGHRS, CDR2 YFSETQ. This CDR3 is CASSLDGQGRNEQFF. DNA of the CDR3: TGCGCCAGCAGCTTGGACGGACAGGGAAGGAATGAGCAGTTCTTC.

The CDR3 bases are TGTGCCAGCAGTCTAGTCGGAGGGTCCTCCTACGAGCAGTACTTC. Protein: CASSLVGGSSYEQYF. This sequence joins TRBV27 and TRBJ2-7; D might be TRBD2 (6 bases). The length of the CDR3 is 15 residues. CDR1 MNHEY and CDR2 SMNVEV come from the germline V gene (reference sequence). V lost 5 bases and J 0 bases, leaving 14 bases between the germline ends.

CDR3: CASSFSFIGGFYGYTF. CDR3 DNA: TGTGCCAGCAGTTTCTCCTTTATAGGGGGATTCTATGGCTACACCTTC. The chain couples TRBV6-5 to TRBJ1-2; possibly TRBD1 for D (6 bases). CDR3 size: 16 residues. V lost 4 bases and J 4 bases, leaving 19 bases between the germline ends. CDR1 and CDR2 (germline): MNHEY, SVGAGI.

The DNA of the CDR3 is TGTGCTAGTGGTAGACAGGGCACCTACGAGCAGTACTTC. Its translation is CASGRQGTYEQYF. V is TRBV12-5 and J is TRBJ2-7; 7 nucleotides line up with TRBD1. Per the germline V gene, CDR1 is LGHNT and CDR2 is FRNRAP. V trimming: 5 bases; J trimming: 2 bases; junction bases outside the gene matches: 3. CDR3 size: 13 residues.

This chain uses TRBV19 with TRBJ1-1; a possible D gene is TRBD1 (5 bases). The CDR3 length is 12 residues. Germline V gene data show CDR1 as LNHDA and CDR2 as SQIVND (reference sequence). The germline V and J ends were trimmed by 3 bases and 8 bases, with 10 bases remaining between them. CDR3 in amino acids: CASSMENREAFF. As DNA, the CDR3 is TGTGCCAGTAGTATGGAGAACAGGGAAGCTTTCTTT.